This paragraph covers one T cell receptor (beta chain) sequence. V was shortened by 2 bases and J by 0 bases, with 13 bases between the two germline ends. The CDR3 sequence is 16 residues long. The V gene's germline CDR1 is MDHEN and CDR2 SYDVKM. The data derive from a study of blood T cell repertoires in COVID-19. The overall study: The origin of the acute and convalescent COVID-19 samples was the United States, Italy and Spain. PBMCs, B-cell-depleted T cells, or T cells were the source of the cDNA or gDNA that made up the material.

Source study methods: Amplifying reference gene primers gave estimates of nucleated cell counts. Measured with immunoSEQ multiplex PCR; TCRdb has only the in-frame clones, and not every one. The DNA gave D and trimming, while V, J and clone size come from that table. The table lists tens of thousands of clones, around 84% of them singletons. The source material was peripheral blood. The chain is built from TRBV28 and TRBJ1-1; D is ambiguous. The sequence was obtained from a man between 50 and 59 years old with acute or convalescent COVID-19. CDR3 sequence reads: CASSLAGEGMNTEAFF. DNA of the CDR3: TGTGCCAGCAGTTTAGCCGGGGAAGGTATGAACACTGAAGCTTTCTTT.